This T cell receptor beta chain was sequenced in a study of human versus mouse CDR3 diversity and MHC coevolution. Whole-study context: Reported immunoSEQ sensitivity was one in 200,000 T cells, with reduced amplification bias. Regarding the study as a whole: Compared with mice, human CDR3s carried more deletions and insertions on average.

CDR3 length: 15 amino acids. The V gene's germline CDR1 is KGHSH and CDR2 LQKENI. V trimming: 3 bases; J trimming: 3 bases; junction bases outside the gene matches: 3. A remark on this clone: What it recognizes is unknown. Other DNA sequences in this sample translate to the same CDR3.

Repertoires were generated with immunoSEQ multiplex PCR, while TCRdb's copy carries only in-frame clones and drops some. Among about 60,000 clones listed, 90% to 95% were seen once. V gene TRBV18 combines with J gene TRBJ2-3; 10 bases align to TRBD2. Sequenced material: naive CD4+ T cells from blood. This sample's subset: CD45RO-negative CD62L-positive naive CD4 T cells. The source is a person between 60 and 70 years old in good health. The chain's CDR3 is CASSPLAGGTDTQYF. CDR3 coding DNA: TGTGCCAGCTCACCCTTAGCGGGAGGAACAGATACGCAGTATTTT. The complete variable domain, with remaining parts taken from reference TRBV18 and TRBJ2-3, reads NAGVMQNPRHLVRRRGQEARLRCSPMKGHSHVYWYRQLPEEGLKFMVYLQKENIIDESGMPKERFSAEFPKEGPSILRIQQVVRGDSAAYFCASSPLAGGTDTQYFGPGTRLTVL.